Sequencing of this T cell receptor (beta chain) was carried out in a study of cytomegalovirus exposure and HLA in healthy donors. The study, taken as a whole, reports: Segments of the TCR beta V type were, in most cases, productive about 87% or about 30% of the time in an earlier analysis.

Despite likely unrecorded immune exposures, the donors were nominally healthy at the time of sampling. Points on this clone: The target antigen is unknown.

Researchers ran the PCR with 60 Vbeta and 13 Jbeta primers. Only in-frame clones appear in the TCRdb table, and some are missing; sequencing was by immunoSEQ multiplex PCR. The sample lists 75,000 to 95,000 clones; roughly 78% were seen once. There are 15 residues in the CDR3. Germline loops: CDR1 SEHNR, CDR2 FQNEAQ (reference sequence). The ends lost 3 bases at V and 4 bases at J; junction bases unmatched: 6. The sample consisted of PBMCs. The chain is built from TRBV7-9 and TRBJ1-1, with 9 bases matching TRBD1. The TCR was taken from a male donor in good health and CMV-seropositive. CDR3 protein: CASSFDRGGGTEAFF. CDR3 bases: TGTGCCAGCAGCTTTGACAGGGGGGGTGGCACTGAAGCTTTCTTT.